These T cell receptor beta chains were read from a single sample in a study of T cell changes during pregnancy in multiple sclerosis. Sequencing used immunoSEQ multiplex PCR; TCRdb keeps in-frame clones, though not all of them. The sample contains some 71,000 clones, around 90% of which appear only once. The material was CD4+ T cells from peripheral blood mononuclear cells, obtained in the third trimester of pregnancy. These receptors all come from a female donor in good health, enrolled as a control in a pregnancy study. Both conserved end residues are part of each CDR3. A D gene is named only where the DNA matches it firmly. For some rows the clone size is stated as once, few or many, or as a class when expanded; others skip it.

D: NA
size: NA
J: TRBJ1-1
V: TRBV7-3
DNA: TGTGCCAGCAGCTTAGACTTCGGTCTGAACACTGAAGCTTTCTTT
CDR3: CASSLDFGLNTEAFF

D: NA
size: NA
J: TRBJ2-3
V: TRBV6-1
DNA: TGTGCCAGCAGTGAAGCGATGTTTACGGGTGTGGATACGCAGTATTTT
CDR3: CASSEAMFTGVDTQYF

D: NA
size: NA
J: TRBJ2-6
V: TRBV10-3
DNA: TGTGCCATCAGTAGACAGCCTGGGGCCAACGTCCTGACTTTC
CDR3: CAISRQPGANVLTF

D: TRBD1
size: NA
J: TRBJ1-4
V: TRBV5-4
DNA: TGTGCCAGCAGCTTGGGGGGGACAGGGGGCTCTGAAAAACTGTTTTTT
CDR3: CASSLGGTGGSEKLFF

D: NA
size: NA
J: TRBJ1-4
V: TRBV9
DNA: TGTGCCAGCAGCGTAGGGACGGGATCTTGGAGGGATAATGAAAAACTGTTTTTT
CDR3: CASSVGTGSWRDNEKLFF

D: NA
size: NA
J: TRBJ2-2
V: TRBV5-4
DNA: TGTGCCAGCAGCTTGGATTCAGGGACCGGGGAGCTGTTTTTT
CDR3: CASSLDSGTGELFF

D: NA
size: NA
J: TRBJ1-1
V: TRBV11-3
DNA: TGTGCCAGCAGCTTAGAGGCGGGCACTGAAGCTTTCTTT
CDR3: CASSLEAGTEAFF

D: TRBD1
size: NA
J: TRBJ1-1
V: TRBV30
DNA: TGTGCCTGGAGGAAGGGGGCTAGGACTGAAGCTTTCTTT
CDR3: CAWRKGARTEAFF

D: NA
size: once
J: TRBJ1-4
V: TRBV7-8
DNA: TGTGCCAGCAGTGGGAGACGGGTAACAGCTAGAGAAAAACTGTTTTTT
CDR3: CASSGRRVTAREKLFF

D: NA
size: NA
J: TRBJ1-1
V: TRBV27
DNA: TGTGCCAGCAGTCTTCAGGGGAACACTGAAGCTTTCTTT
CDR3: CASSLQGNTEAFF

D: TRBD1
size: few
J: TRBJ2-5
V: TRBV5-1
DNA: TGCGCCAGCAGCTTGGGGGCCACCACAGGGGACGAGACCCAGTACTTC
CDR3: CASSLGATTGDETQYF

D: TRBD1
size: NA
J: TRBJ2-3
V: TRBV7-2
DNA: TGTGCCAGCAGCCCAAGGACAGGGGGCGTGATTGCAGATACGCAGTATTTT
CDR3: CASSPRTGGVIADTQYF

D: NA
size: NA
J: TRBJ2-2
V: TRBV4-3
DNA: TGCGCCAGCAGCCAAGAACGGGGAACCGGGGAGCTGTTTTTT
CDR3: CASSQERGTGELFF

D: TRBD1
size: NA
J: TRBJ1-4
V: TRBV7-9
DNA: TGTGCCAGCAGCTTGGCCGGGACAGATGATGAAAAACTGTTTTTT
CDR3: CASSLAGTDDEKLFF

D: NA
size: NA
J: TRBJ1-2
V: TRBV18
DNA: TGTGCCAGCTCACCGGAGAACTATGGCTACACCTTC
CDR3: CASSPENYGYTF

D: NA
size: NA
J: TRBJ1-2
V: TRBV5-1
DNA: TGCGCCAGCAGCTTGGGTCCGGCGGGCTATGGCTACACCTTC
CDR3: CASSLGPAGYGYTF

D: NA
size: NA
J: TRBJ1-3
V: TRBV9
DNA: TGTGCCAGCAGCGGTCTAGGTCTCGGAAACACCATATATTTT
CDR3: CASSGLGLGNTIYF

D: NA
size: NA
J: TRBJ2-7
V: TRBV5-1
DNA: TGCGCCAGCAGCCGCACCGGGGATCGGGTCGAGCAGTACTTC
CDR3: CASSRTGDRVEQYF

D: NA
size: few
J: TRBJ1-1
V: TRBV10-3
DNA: TGTGCCGCTCAGGGTAACACTGAAGCTTTCTTT
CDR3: CAAQGNTEAFF

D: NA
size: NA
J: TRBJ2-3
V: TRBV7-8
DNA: TGTGCCAGCAGCCCTTTTGGTGGGCCCAGCACAGATACGCAGTATTTT
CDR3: CASSPFGGPSTDTQYF

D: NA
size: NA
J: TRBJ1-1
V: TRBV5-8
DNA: TGTGCCAGCAGCTTTAACAGGGCCCGATACTCTACTGAAGCTTTCTTT
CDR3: CASSFNRARYSTEAFF

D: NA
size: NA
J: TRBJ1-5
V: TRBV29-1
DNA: TGCAGCGTTCGCACAGGGACAAGCAATCAGCCCCAGCATTTT
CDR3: CSVRTGTSNQPQHF

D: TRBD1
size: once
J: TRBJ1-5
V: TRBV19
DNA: TGTGCCAGTAGTGTAACAGGGGACAATCAGCCCCAGCATTTT
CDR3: CASSVTGDNQPQHF

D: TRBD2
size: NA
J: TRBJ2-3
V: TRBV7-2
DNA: TGTGCCAGCAGCTTAGAGCGGGGGCTCACAGATACGCAGTATTTT
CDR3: CASSLERGLTDTQYF

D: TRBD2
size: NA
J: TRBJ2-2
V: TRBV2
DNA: TGTGCCAGCAGTGAGAGCGGGGGGGCGAATACCGGGGAGCTGTTTTTT
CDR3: CASSESGGANTGELFF

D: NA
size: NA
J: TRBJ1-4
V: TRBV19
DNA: TGTGCCAGTAGTAACCTGGACAGTAGGGAAAAACTGTTTTTT
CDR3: CASSNLDSREKLFF

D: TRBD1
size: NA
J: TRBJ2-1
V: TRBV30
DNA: TGTGCCTGGACCCCGGGACAGAATTACAATGAGCAGTTCTTC
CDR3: CAWTPGQNYNEQFF

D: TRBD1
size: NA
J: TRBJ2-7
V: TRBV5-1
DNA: TGCGCCAGCAGCCCCACCGGGACAGGGAGCTCCTACGAGCAGTACTTC
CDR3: CASSPTGTGSSYEQYF

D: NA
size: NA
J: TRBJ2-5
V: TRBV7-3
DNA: TGTGCCAGCAGCTTATCGCGTACAGGATACCAAGAGACCCAGTACTTC
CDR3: CASSLSRTGYQETQYF

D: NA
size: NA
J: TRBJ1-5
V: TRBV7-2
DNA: TGTGCCAGCAGCTTAGCGCTGGGGGGGGATCAGCCCCAGCATTTT
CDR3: CASSLALGGDQPQHF

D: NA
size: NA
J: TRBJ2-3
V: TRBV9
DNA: TGTGCCAGCAGCGTAGTCGGCGGGGACGCAGATACGCAGTATTTT
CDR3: CASSVVGGDADTQYF

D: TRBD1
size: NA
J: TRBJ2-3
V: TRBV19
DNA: TGTGCCAGTCCCCCGGGACAGGGGTTTAGTCAACGCACAGATACGCAGTATTTT
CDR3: CASPPGQGFSQRTDTQYF

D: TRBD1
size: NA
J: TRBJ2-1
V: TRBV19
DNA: TGTGCCAGTAGTGTCCCAGGGGGCGAGGATGAGCAGTTCTTC
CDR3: CASSVPGGEDEQFF

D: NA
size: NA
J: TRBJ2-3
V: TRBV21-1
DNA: TGTGCCAGCAGCAAGCCCGGTCCTAGCGGCACTAGCACAGATACGCAGTATTTT
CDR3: CASSKPGPSGTSTDTQYF

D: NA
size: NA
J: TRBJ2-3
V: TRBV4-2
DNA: TGTGCCAGCAGCCAACAACAGGGTCTAGGGACAGATACGCAGTATTTT
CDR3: CASSQQQGLGTDTQYF

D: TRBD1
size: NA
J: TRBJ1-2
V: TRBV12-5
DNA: TGTGCTAGTGGTTTGCCCACGGACAGGGGTGGCTACACCTTC
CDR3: CASGLPTDRGGYTF

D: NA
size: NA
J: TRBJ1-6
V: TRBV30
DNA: TGTGCCTGGAGTGTAGAGGGGGTGAATTCACCCCTCCACTTT
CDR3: CAWSVEGVNSPLHF

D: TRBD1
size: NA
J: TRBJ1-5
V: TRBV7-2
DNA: TGTGCCAGCAGCTTAGGTGGACGGACAGGTTGGGCTCAGCCCCAGCATTTT
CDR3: CASSLGGRTGWAQPQHF

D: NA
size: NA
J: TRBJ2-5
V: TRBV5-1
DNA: TGCGCCAGCAGCTTGTTGGGCCCCCGCGGGGAGACCCAGTACTTC
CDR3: CASSLLGPRGETQYF

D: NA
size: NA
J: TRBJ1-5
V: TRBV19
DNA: TGTGCCAGTACGGGGGGCAGGTATCAGCCCCAGCATTTT
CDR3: CASTGGRYQPQHF

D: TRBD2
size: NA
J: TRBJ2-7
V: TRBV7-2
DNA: TGTGCCAGCAGCTTTAGGGGACTAGCGGGGGGAGATCAATCCTACGAGCAGTACTTC
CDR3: CASSFRGLAGGDQSYEQYF

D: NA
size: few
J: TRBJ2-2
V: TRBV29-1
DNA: TGCAGCGTTGGGGACAAGCACACCGGGGAGCTGTTTTTT
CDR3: CSVGDKHTGELFF

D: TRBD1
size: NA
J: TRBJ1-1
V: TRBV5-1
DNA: TGCGCCAGCAGCTTGCAGGGGGGGAACACTGAAGCTTTCTTT
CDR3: CASSLQGGNTEAFF

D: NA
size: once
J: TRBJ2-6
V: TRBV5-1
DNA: TGCGCCAGCAGCTTGCAATGGAGCTCTGGGGCCAACGTCCTGACTTTC
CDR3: CASSLQWSSGANVLTF

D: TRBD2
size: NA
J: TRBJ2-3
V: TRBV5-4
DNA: TGTGCCAGCAGCTCACCTCCCCTAGCGGGGGGGCAAACAGATACGCAGTATTTT
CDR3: CASSSPPLAGGQTDTQYF

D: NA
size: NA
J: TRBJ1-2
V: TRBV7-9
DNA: TGTGCCAGCAGCTTCGCACAGGGTAGGGGAGGCTACACCTTC
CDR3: CASSFAQGRGGYTF

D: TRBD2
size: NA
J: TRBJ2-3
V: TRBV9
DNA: TGTGCCAGCAGCGTAATAGGTAGCGGGGAACCCTGGGATACGCAGTATTTT
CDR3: CASSVIGSGEPWDTQYF

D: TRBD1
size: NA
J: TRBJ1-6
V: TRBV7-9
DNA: TGTGCCAGCAGCTTATCTATACAGGGGTCACCCCTCCACTTT
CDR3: CASSLSIQGSPLHF

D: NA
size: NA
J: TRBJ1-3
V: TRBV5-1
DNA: TGCGCCAGCAGCTTGGCCGTACAGAGAGGAAACACCATATATTTT
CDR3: CASSLAVQRGNTIYF

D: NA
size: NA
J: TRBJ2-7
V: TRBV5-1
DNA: TGCGCCAGCAGCCATCCGGGGAGGAACTACGAGCAGTACTTC
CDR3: CASSHPGRNYEQYF

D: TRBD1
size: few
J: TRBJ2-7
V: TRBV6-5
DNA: TGTGCCAGCAGCCTGGACAGGGGCCCCTACGAGCAGTACTTC
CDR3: CASSLDRGPYEQYF

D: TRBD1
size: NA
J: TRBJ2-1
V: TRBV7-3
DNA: TGTGCCAGCAGCTCACCGACAGGGTCTTACAATGAGCAGTTCTTC
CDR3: CASSSPTGSYNEQFF

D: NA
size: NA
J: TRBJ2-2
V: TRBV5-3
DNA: TGTGCCAGAAGCTTACGGACAGCACCCGGCGGGGAGCTGTTTTTT
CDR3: CARSLRTAPGGELFF

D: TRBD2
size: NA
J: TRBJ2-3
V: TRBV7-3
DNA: TGTGCCAGCAGCTGGGGCGGGGGTCCGTCAGATACGCAGTATTTT
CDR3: CASSWGGGPSDTQYF

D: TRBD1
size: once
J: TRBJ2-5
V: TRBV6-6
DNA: TGTGCCAGCAGTTACGACCGGGACAGGGCTCAAGAGACCCAGTACTTC
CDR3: CASSYDRDRAQETQYF